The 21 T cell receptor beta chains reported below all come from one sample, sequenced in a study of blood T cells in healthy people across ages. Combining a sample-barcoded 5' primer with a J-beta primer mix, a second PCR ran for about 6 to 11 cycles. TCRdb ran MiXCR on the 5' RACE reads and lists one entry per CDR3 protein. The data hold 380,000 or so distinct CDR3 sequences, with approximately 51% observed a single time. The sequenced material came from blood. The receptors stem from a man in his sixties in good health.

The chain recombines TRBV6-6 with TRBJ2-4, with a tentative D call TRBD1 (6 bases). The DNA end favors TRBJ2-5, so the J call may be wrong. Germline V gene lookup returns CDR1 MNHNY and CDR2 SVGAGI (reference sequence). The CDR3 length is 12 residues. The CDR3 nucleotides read TGTGCCAGCACCCAGGGGCAAGAGACCCAGTACTTC. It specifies CASTQGQETQYF.

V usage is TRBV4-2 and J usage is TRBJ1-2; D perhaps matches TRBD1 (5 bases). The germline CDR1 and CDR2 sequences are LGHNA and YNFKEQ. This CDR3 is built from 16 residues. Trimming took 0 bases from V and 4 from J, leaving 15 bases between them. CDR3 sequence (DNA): TGTGCCAGCAGCCAAGAGGGGGGAGGGTCCGGCTATGGCTACACCTTC. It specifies CASSQEGGGSGYGYTF.

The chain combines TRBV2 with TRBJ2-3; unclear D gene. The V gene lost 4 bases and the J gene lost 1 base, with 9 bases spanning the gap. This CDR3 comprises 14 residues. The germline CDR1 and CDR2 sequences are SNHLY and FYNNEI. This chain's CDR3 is CASSGQRRTDTQYF. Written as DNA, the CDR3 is TGTGCCAGCAGTGGGCAGCGACGCACAGATACGCAGTATTTT.

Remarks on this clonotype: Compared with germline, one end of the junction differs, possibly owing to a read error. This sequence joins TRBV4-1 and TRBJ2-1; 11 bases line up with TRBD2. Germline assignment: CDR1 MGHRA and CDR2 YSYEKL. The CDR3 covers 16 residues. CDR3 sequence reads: CACSQESSGRWDEQFF. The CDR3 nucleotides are TGCGCCTGCAGCCAAGAATCTAGCGGGAGGTGGGATGAGCAGTTCTTC.

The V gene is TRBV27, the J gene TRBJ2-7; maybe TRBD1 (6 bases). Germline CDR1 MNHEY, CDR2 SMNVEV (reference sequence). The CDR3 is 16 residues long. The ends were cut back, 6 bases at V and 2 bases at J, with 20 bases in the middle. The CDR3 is CASSSYSGTKTYEQYF. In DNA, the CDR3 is TGTGCCAGCAGCTCTTACTCCGGGACAAAGACCTACGAGCAGTACTTC.

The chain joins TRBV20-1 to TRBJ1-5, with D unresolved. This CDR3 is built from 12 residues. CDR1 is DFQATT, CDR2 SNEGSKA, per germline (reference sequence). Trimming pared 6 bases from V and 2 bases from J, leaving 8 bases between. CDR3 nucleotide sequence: TGCAGTGCCCTCGCGGGCAATCAGCCCCAGCATTTT. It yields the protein CSALAGNQPQHF.

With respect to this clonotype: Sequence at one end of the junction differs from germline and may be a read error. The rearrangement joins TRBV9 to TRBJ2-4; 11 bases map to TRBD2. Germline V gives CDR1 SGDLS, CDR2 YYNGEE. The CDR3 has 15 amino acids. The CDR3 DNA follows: TGCGCCAGCAGCGTAGGGCTAGCGGGAGGAAACATTCAGTACTTC. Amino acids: CASSVGLAGGNIQYF.

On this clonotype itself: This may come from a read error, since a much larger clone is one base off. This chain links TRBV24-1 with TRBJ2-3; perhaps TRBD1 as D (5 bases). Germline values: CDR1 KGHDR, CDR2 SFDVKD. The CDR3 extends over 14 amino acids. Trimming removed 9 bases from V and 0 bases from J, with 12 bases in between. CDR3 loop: CATQDTTSTDTQYF. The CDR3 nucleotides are TGTGCCACCCAGGACACTACTAGCACAGATACGCAGTATTTT.

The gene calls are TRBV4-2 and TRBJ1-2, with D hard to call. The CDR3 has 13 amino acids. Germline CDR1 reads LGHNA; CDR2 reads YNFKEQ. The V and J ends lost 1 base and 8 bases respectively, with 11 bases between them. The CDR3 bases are TGTGCCAGCAGCCAAGGGGCGGGCTTAGGCTACACCTTC. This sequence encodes CASSQGAGLGYTF.

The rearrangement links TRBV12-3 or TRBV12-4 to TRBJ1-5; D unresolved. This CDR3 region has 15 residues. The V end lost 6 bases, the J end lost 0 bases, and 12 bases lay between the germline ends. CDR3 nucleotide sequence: TGTGCCAGCAGGCTTGGGTCATATAGCAATCAGCCCCAGCATTTT. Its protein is CASRLGSYSNQPQHF.

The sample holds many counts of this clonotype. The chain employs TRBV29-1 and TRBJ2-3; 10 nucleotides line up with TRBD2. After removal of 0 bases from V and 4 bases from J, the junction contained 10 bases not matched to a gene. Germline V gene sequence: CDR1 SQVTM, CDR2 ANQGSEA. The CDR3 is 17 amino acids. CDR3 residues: CSVEEGASGGVADTQYF. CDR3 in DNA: TGCAGCGTTGAAGAAGGAGCTAGCGGGGGTGTAGCAGATACGCAGTATTTT.

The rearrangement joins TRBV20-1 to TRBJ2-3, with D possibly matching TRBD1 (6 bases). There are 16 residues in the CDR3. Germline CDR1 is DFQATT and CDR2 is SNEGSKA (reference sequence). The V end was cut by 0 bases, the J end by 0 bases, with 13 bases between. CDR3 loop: CSARDLETGSTDTQYF. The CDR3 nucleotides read TGCAGTGCTAGAGATCTTGAGACAGGTAGCACAGATACGCAGTATTTT.

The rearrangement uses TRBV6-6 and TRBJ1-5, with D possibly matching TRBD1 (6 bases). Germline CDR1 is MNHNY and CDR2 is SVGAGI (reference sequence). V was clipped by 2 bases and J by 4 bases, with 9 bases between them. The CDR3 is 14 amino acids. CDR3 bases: TGTGCCAGCAGTTACGCGGACAGAAATCAGCCCCAGCATTTT. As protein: CASSYADRNQPQHF.

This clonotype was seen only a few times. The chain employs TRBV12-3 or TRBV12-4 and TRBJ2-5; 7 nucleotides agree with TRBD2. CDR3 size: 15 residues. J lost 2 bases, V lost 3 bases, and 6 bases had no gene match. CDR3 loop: CASSFWRGSQETQYF. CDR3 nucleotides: TGTGCCAGCAGTTTCTGGCGGGGGTCACAAGAGACCCAGTACTTC.

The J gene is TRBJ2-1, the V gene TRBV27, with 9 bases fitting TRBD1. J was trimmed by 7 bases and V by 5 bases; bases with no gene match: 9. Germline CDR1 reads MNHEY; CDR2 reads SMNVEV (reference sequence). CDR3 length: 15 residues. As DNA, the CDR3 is TGTGCCAGCAGTCCCGGGACAGGGAATAGTAATGAGCAGTTCTTC. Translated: CASSPGTGNSNEQFF.

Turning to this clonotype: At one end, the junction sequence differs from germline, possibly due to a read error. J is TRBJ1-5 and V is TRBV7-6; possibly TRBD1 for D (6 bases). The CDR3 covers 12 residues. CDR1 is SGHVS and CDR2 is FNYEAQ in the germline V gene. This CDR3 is CSSSLGGQSQHF. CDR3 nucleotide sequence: TGTTCCAGCAGCTTAGGGGGTCAGTCCCAGCATTTT.

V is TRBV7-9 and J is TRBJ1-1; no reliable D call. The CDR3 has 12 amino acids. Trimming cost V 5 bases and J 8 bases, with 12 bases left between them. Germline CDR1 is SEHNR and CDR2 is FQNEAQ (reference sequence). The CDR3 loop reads CASSRGRFEAFF. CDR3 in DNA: TGTGCCAGCAGCAGAGGGAGATTCGAAGCTTTCTTT. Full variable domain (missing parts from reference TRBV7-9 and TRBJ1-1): DTGVSQNPRHKITKRGQNVTFRCDPISEHNRLYWYRQTLGQGPEFLTYFQNEAQLEKSRLLSDRFSAERPKGSFSTLEIQRTEQGDSAMYLCASSRGRFEAFFGQGTRLTVV.

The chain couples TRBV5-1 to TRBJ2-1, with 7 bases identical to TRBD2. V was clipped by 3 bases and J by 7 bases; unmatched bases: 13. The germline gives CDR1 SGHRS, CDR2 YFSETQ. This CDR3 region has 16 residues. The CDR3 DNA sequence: TGCGCCAGCAGCTCGATCGGGACTACCCGACCGAATGAGCAGTTCTTC. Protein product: CASSSIGTTRPNEQFF. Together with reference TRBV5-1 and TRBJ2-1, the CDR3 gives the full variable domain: KAGVTQTPRYLIKTRGQQVTLSCSPISGHRSVSWYQQTPGQGLQFLFEYFSETQRNKGNFPGRFSGRQFSNSRSEMNVSTLELGDSALYLCASSSIGTTRPNEQFFGPGTRLTVL.

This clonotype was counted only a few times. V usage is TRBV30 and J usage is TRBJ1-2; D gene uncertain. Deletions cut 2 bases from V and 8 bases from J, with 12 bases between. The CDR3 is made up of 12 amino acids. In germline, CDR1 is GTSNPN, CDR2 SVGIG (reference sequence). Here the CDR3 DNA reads TGTGCCTGGAGTAACGTTGGTGCCGGCTACACCTTC. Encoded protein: CAWSNVGAGYTF. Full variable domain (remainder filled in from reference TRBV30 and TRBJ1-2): SQTIHQWPATLVQPVGSPLSLECTVEGTSNPNLYWYRQAAGRGLQLLFYSVGIGQISSEVPQNLSASRPQDRQFILSSKKLLLSDSGFYLCAWSNVGAGYTFGSGTRLTVV.

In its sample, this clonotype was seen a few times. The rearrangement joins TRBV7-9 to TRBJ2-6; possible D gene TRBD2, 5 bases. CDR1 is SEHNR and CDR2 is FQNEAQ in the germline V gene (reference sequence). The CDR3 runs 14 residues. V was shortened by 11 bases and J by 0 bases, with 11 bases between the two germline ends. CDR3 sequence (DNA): TGTGCCTCCGGAGGCAGCTCTGGGGCCAACGTCCTGACTTTC. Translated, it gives CASGGSSGANVLTF.

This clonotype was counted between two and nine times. CDR3 region: CSASWGSNEQFF. CDR3 DNA sequence: TGCAGTGCTAGTTGGGGCAGCAATGAGCAGTTCTTC. The chain couples TRBV20-1 to TRBJ2-1; maybe TRBD1 (5 bases). The CDR3 spans 12 residues. The germline V gene has CDR1 DFQATT and CDR2 SNEGSKA (reference sequence). Trimming shortened V by 3 bases and J by 6 bases, and 9 bases separated the two germline ends.